This T cell receptor (beta chain) was sequenced in a study of blood T cell repertoires in COVID-19. Study information: Sample material is recorded as cDNA or gDNA derived from T cells, B-cell-depleted T cells, or PBMCs.

TCRdb's copy holds only in-frame clones and misses some; the assay was immunoSEQ multiplex PCR. The sample has 84,000 or so clones; about 78% are singletons. Trimming stripped 10 bases from V and 1 base from J, with 11 bases between. The CDR3 runs 12 residues. CDR1 is LNHDA, CDR2 SQIVND, per germline (reference sequence). It was during active infection that Seattle patients were enrolled and then longitudinally followed. This TCR was recovered from a man in his 60s with COVID-19, enrolled during active disease. V gene TRBV19 combines with J gene TRBJ2-7; possible D gene TRBD2, 7 bases. The sample comprised peripheral blood. CDR3 in amino acids: CATKGGSYEQYF. CDR3 DNA: TGTGCCACCAAGGGGGGGTCCTACGAGCAGTACTTC. Drawing the rest from reference TRBV19 and TRBJ2-7, the complete variable domain is DGGITQSPKYLFRKEGQNVTLSCEQNLNHDAMYWYRQDPGQGLRLIYYSQIVNDFQKGDIAEGYSVSREKKESFPLTVTSAQKNPTAFYLCATKGGSYEQYFGPGTRLTVT.